This entry lists 30 T cell receptor beta chains sequenced from one sample in a study of cytomegalovirus exposure and HLA in healthy donors. PCR primers comprised 60 Vbeta and 13 Jbeta primers. The method was immunoSEQ multiplex PCR; TCRdb's version includes in-frame clones alone and lacks a portion of them. The sample carries 150,000 to 200,000 clones, about 85% recorded once. Sequencing input: PBMCs. Source of these receptors: a woman aged 45-65 years in good health and CMV-seronegative.

This clone was counted a single time. The chain employs TRBV28 and TRBJ1-1; D gene uncertain. In germline, CDR1 is MDHEN, CDR2 SYDVKM. The germline V and J ends were trimmed by 2 bases and 6 bases, with 13 bases remaining between them. The CDR3 has 14 residues. The CDR3 protein is CASSLPGYQAEAFF. CDR3 DNA: TGTGCCAGCAGTTTACCGGGGTATCAAGCTGAAGCTTTCTTT.

The rearrangement links TRBV9 to TRBJ1-2, with D possibly TRBD1 on 5 matching bases. Between the trimmed V and J ends, which lost 0 bases and 8 bases, there was a span of 20 bases. Germline values: CDR1 SGDLS, CDR2 YYNGEE. CDR3 size: 16 residues. CDR3 in amino acids: CASSVDALGTRGGYTF. DNA for the CDR3: TGTGCCAGCAGCGTAGATGCACTCGGGACCCGGGGGGGCTACACCTTC.

The gene calls are TRBV7-6 and TRBJ2-3; 11 nucleotides align to TRBD2. Trimming removed 4 bases from V and 8 bases from J; junction bases left unmatched: 8. Germline V gene sequence: CDR1 SGHVS, CDR2 FNYEAQ. The CDR3 consists of 15 residues. CDR3 in amino acids: CASSSVSGGAATQYF. The CDR3 coding sequence is TGTGCCAGCAGCTCGGTTAGCGGGGGGGCCGCTACGCAGTATTTT.

The chain couples TRBV29-1 to TRBJ2-3; D remains unclear. The CDR3 contains 14 residues. The V and J ends lost 3 bases and 2 bases respectively, with 12 bases between them. CDR1 is SQVTM and CDR2 is ANQGSEA in the germline V gene. The CDR3 spells CSVEVRSYTDTQYF. Here the CDR3 DNA reads TGCAGCGTTGAGGTCAGGTCCTACACAGATACGCAGTATTTT.

This clone turned up a few times. The rearrangement links TRBV5-1 to TRBJ1-1; D remains unclear. The germline gives CDR1 SGHRS, CDR2 YFSETQ. The V end was cut by 1 base, the J end by 1 base, with 5 bases between. The CDR3 sequence is 13 residues long. The CDR3 spells CASSLTTNTEAFF. The CDR3 nucleotides read TGCGCCAGCAGCTTGACAACGAACACTGAAGCTTTCTTT.

The rearrangement links TRBV5-1 to TRBJ2-2; the D gene is possibly TRBD2 (6 bases). V lost 5 bases and J 2 bases, leaving 10 bases between the germline ends. The CDR3 is 14 amino acids. In germline, CDR1 is SGHRS, CDR2 YFSETQ. The CDR3 region has the DNA TGCGCCAGCAGTTTAGCGGCCAACACCGGGGAGCTGTTTTTT. It translates to CASSLAANTGELFF.

The chain carries TRBV7-2 and TRBJ1-1; perhaps TRBD1 as D (6 bases). The CDR3 is made up of 17 amino acids. V was pared by 8 bases and J by 1 base, with 23 bases between. Germline V lookup: CDR1 SGHTA, CDR2 FQGNSA. The CDR3 nucleotides are TGTGCCAGCTTCCGAAGCAGCGGGGGGGGGCGGAACACTGAAGCTTTCTTT. It specifies CASFRSSGGGRNTEAFF.

This chain links TRBV28 with TRBJ2-3, with D perhaps TRBD2 (5 bases). Germline values: CDR1 MDHEN, CDR2 SYDVKM. Trimming stripped 3 bases from V and 0 bases from J, with 10 bases between. The CDR3 sequence is 15 residues long. The CDR3 spells CASSLSGASTDTQYF. CDR3 DNA sequence: TGTGCCAGCAGTTTGAGCGGAGCTAGCACAGATACGCAGTATTTT.

J is TRBJ1-3 and V is TRBV5-1, with no clear D. The CDR3 has 14 amino acids. The germline CDR1 and CDR2 sequences are SGHRS and YFSETQ. Between the trimmed V and J ends, which lost 0 bases and 5 bases, there was a span of 9 bases. The CDR3 is CASSLGGGRNTIYF. The CDR3 nucleotides are TGCGCCAGCAGCTTGGGAGGAGGTAGAAACACCATATATTTT.

The CDR3 DNA reads TGTGCCAGCGCTCGGGGAGAGACCCAGTACTTC. Translated, it gives CASARGETQYF. V is TRBV7-9 and J is TRBJ2-5; maybe TRBD2 (5 bases). This CDR3 comprises 11 residues. Trimming left V 8 bases short and J 4 bases short, with 8 bases between. CDR1 is SEHNR and CDR2 is FQNEAQ in the germline V gene (reference sequence). The whole variable domain, filled in from reference TRBV7-9 and TRBJ2-5, reads DTGVSQNPRHKITKRGQNVTFRCDPISEHNRLYWYRQTLGQGPEFLTYFQNEAQLEKSRLLSDRFSAERPKGSFSTLEIQRTEQGDSAMYLCASARGETQYFGPGTRLLVL.

This chain joins TRBV4-3 and TRBJ2-5, with D possibly being TRBD2 (6 bases). The ends were cut back, 0 bases at V and 5 bases at J, with 16 bases in the middle. This CDR3 spans 16 amino acids. CDR1 and CDR2 from the germline V gene are LGHNA and YSLEER. This CDR3 reads CASSQDPVRGRETQYF. For the CDR3, the DNA is TGCGCCAGCAGCCAAGATCCCGTGCGGGGCAGGGAGACCCAGTACTTC.

This sequence joins TRBV6-4 and TRBJ2-3; TRBD2 agrees at 8 bases. The CDR3 runs 14 residues. V trimming: 6 bases; J trimming: 4 bases; junction bases outside the gene matches: 6. CDR1 is MRHNA and CDR2 is SNTAGT in the germline V gene. This CDR3 reads CASSHGRESDTQYF. The CDR3 DNA reads as TGTGCCAGCAGCCACGGGAGGGAGTCAGATACGCAGTATTTT.

The chain combines TRBV5-1 with TRBJ2-7; weak D call: TRBD2 (6 bases). Trimming left V 0 bases short and J 1 base short, with 11 bases between. This CDR3 is 15 amino acids long. Per germline, CDR1 SGHRS and CDR2 YFSETQ. DNA of the CDR3: TGCGCCAGCAGCTTGGGGGGGACTTTATCCTACGAGCAGTACTTC. Translating it yields CASSLGGTLSYEQYF.

The V call is TRBV29-1, the J call TRBJ1-2, with D possibly being TRBD1 (6 bases). Trimming removed 3 bases from V and 2 bases from J, with 10 bases in between. The germline V gene has CDR1 SQVTM and CDR2 ANQGSEA. This CDR3 has 13 residues. DNA of the CDR3: TGCAGCGTTGATCCGACAGGAAACTATGGCTACACCTTC. This sequence encodes CSVDPTGNYGYTF. The complete variable domain, with remaining parts taken from reference TRBV29-1 and TRBJ1-2, reads SAVISQKPSRDICQRGTSLTIQCQVDSQVTMMFWYRQQPGQSLTLIATANQGSEATYESGFVIDKFPISRPNLTFSTLTVSNMSPEDSSIYLCSVDPTGNYGYTFGSGTRLTVV.

This clone was seen just once. The chain recombines TRBV11-3 with TRBJ2-1, with 11 bases lining up with TRBD2. V lost 0 bases and J lost 6; bases outside the gene matches: 13. The germline gives CDR1 SGHNT, CDR2 YENEEA. CDR3 length: 19 residues. CDR3 sequence: CASSLDAVVAGGRTNEQFF. CDR3 nucleotides: TGTGCCAGCAGCTTAGATGCCGTTGTAGCGGGAGGGAGGACCAATGAGCAGTTCTTC.

The rearrangement links TRBV2 to TRBJ1-5; D is possibly TRBD1 (5 bases). This CDR3 spans 16 amino acids. Germline V gene data show CDR1 as SNHLY and CDR2 as FYNNEI. V gave up 6 bases and J gave up 2 bases, with 17 bases separating them. In DNA, the CDR3 is TGTGCCAGCAGCCAAAACCAGGGAAGCGGCAATCAGCCCCAGCATTTT. It translates to CASSQNQGSGNQPQHF.

The rearrangement joins TRBV6-1 to TRBJ2-2; tentative D call: TRBD1 (5 bases). The CDR3 consists of 16 residues. Trimming took 3 bases from V and 1 from J, leaving 12 bases between them. CDR1 and CDR2 (germline): MNHNS, SASEGT. CDR3 loop: CASSDRWGRNTGELFF. The DNA for the CDR3 is TGTGCCAGCAGTGATAGGTGGGGCAGGAACACCGGGGAGCTGTTTTTT.

The chain's CDR3 is CASTLGLAGGSSTDTQYF. DNA of the CDR3: TGTGCCAGCACCCTCGGACTAGCGGGAGGTTCTAGCACAGATACGCAGTATTTT. V usage is TRBV28 and J usage is TRBJ2-3; TRBD2 matches at 14 bases. The junction had 9 bases not matched to a gene; V was cut back by 7 bases and J by 0 bases. This CDR3 is 18 amino acids long. The V gene's germline CDR1 is MDHEN and CDR2 SYDVKM.

The V and J genes are TRBV7-9 and TRBJ2-3, with D perhaps TRBD2 (5 bases). The germline V gene has CDR1 SEHNR and CDR2 FQNEAQ (reference sequence). Deletions cut 4 bases from V and 4 bases from J, with 18 bases between. The CDR3 has 16 amino acids. The CDR3, as DNA: TGTGCCAGCAGCTCCCTAAAAGGGAGAGCCCCAGATACGCAGTATTTT. Translated, it gives CASSSLKGRAPDTQYF.

In the case of this clone: Other DNA sequences in this sample translate to the same CDR3. The CDR3 loop is CASSLGDRGTNEKLFF. The CDR3 bases are TGTGCCAGCAGCTTGGGGGACAGGGGTACTAATGAAAAACTGTTTTTT. The chain is built from TRBV7-9 and TRBJ1-4; 10 bases align to TRBD1. Germline CDR1 and CDR2: SEHNR and FQNEAQ (reference sequence). The CDR3 runs 16 residues. Unmatched junction bases numbered 3, after V lost 3 bases and J lost 2 bases.

The J gene is TRBJ1-2, the V gene TRBV6-5; 8 bases match TRBD1. There are 14 residues in the CDR3. V shed 5 bases, J shed 2 bases, and the junction held 4 bases outside the gene matches. Germline assignment: CDR1 MNHEY and CDR2 SVGAGI. The CDR3 sequence: CASSERDRNYGYTF. CDR3 coding DNA: TGTGCCAGCAGTGAACGGGACAGGAACTATGGCTACACCTTC.

This clone was seen more than once but under ten times. CDR3 loop: CASSLRDSPNSPLHF. CDR3 bases: TGTGCCAGCAGCTTGAGGGACAGCCCCAATTCACCCCTCCACTTT. The rearrangement links TRBV5-5 to TRBJ1-6; TRBD1 matches at 7 bases. Germline loops: CDR1 SGHKS, CDR2 YYEKEE (reference sequence). This CDR3 comprises 15 residues. V dropped 1 base and J dropped 7; count of bases not matched to a gene: 5.

This rearrangement joins TRBV19 to TRBJ1-1, with a tentative D call TRBD1 (5 bases). The germline V and J ends were trimmed by 6 bases and 1 base, with 18 bases remaining between them. This CDR3 has 16 residues. The germline V gene has CDR1 LNHDA and CDR2 SQIVND (reference sequence). CDR3 sequence reads: CASSDVLTGGNTEAFF. CDR3 sequence (DNA): TGTGCCAGTAGCGACGTGCTGACGGGGGGGAACACTGAAGCTTTCTTT.

This clone was detected once. The gene calls are TRBV15 and TRBJ2-7, with TRBD1 as a possible D gene (6 bases). The CDR3 sequence is 16 residues long. The germline gives CDR1 LNHNV, CDR2 YYDKDF (reference sequence). The germline V and J ends were trimmed by 1 base and 9 bases, with 22 bases remaining between them. The CDR3 region is CATSRVVGRGSTGQYF. The CDR3 DNA is TGTGCCACCAGCAGAGTAGTAGGCAGGGGAAGTACCGGGCAGTACTTC.

The chain couples TRBV5-5 to TRBJ2-4; D is perhaps TRBD1 (6 bases). Trimming removed 0 bases from V and 6 bases from J, with 13 bases in between. The CDR3 is 15 residues long. The germline V gene has CDR1 SGHKS and CDR2 YYEKEE (reference sequence). The CDR3 loop is CASSLDPGAGNIQYF. The CDR3 DNA reads TGTGCCAGCAGCTTGGATCCAGGGGCCGGAAACATTCAGTACTTC.

The chain uses TRBV19 and TRBJ1-5, with TRBD1 matching over 7 bases. V lost 2 bases to trimming and J lost 2 bases; unmatched junction nucleotides: 12. CDR3 size: 18 residues. Germline assignment: CDR1 LNHDA and CDR2 SQIVND (reference sequence). The CDR3 region has the DNA TGTGCCAGTAGTATACTCGGCAGGGGGGCATATGGCAATCAGCCCCAGCATTTT. Protein: CASSILGRGAYGNQPQHF.

This chain uses TRBV7-9 with TRBJ1-3, with 8 positions matching TRBD1. This CDR3 has 15 amino acids. After removal of 5 bases from V and 11 bases from J, the junction contained 14 bases not matched to a gene. Germline V gene sequence: CDR1 SEHNR, CDR2 FQNEAQ (reference sequence). The CDR3, as DNA: TGTGCCAGCAGCCCCTCCCGACAGGGGTACTCCGCCATATATTTT. Translated, it gives CASSPSRQGYSAIYF. Based on the CDR3 plus reference TRBV7-9 and TRBJ1-3, the full variable domain is DTGVSQNPRHKITKRGQNVTFRCDPISEHNRLYWYRQTLGQGPEFLTYFQNEAQLEKSRLLSDRFSAERPKGSFSTLEIQRTEQGDSAMYLCASSPSRQGYSAIYFGEGSWLTVV.

This clone occurred once. This sequence joins TRBV28 and TRBJ1-3; 7 bases fit TRBD1. J was trimmed by 3 bases and V by 6 bases; bases with no gene match: 11. The CDR3 runs 16 residues. The germline CDR1 and CDR2 sequences are MDHEN and SYDVKM. The CDR3 nucleotides read TGTGCCAGCAGCATCTTGAAGGGGGCGAATGGAAACACCATATATTTT. This codes for CASSILKGANGNTIYF.

The chain employs TRBV2 and TRBJ1-4, with no clear D. The CDR3 extends over 15 amino acids. Germline loops: CDR1 SNHLY, CDR2 FYNNEI. Trimming cost V 6 bases and J 8 bases, with 19 bases left between them. The CDR3 nucleotides read TGTGCCAGCAGATCGGGCGGGCCGAGGTCGGAAAAACTGTTTTTT. It specifies CASRSGGPRSEKLFF.

This sequence joins TRBV11-3 and TRBJ2-1, with 14 bases lining up with TRBD2. The length of the CDR3 is 15 residues. Germline CDR1 reads SGHNT; CDR2 reads YENEEA. V gave up 5 bases and J gave up 9 bases; unmatched junction bases: 6. CDR3 coding DNA: TGTGCCAGCAGCCCCTTGACTAGCGGGAGGGGTGAGCAGTTCTTC. This codes for CASSPLTSGRGEQFF.